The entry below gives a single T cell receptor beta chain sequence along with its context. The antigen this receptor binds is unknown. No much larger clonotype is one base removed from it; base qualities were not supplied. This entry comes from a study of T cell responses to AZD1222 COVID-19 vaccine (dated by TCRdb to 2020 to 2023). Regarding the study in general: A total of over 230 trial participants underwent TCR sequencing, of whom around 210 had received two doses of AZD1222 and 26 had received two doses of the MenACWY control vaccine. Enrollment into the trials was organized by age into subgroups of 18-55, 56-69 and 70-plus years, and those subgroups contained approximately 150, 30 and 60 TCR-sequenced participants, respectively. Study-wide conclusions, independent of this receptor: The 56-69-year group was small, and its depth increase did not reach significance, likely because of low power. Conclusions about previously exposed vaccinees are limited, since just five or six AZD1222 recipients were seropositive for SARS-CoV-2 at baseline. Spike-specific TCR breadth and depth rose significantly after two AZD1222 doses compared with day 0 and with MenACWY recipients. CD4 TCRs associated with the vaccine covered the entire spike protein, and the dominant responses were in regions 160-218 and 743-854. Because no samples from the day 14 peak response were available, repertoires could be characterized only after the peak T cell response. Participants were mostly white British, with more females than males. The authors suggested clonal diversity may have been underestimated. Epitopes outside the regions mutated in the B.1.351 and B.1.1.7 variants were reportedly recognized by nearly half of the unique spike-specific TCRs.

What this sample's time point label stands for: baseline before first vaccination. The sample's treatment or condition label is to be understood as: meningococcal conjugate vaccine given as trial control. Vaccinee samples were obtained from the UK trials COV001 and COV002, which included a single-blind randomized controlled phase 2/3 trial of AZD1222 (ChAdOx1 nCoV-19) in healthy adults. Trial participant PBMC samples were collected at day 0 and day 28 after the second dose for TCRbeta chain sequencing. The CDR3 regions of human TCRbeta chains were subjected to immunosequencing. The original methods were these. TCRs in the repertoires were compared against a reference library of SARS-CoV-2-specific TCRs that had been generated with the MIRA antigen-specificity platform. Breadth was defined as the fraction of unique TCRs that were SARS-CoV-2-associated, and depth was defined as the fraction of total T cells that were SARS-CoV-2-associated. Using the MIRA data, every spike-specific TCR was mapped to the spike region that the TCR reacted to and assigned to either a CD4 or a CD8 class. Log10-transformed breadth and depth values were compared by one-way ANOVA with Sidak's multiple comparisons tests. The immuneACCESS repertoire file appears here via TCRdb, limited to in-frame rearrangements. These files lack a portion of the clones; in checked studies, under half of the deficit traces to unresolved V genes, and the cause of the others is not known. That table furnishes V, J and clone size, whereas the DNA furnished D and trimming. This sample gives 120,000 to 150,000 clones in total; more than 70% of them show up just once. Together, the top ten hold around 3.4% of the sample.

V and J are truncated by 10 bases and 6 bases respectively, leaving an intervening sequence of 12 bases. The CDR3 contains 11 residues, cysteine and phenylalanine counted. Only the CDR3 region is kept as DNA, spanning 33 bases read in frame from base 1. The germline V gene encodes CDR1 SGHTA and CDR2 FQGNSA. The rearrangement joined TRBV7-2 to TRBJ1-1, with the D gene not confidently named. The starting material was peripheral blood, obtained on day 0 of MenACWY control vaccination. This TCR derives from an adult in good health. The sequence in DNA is TGTGCCACCCGATGGACGGCTGAAGCTTTCTTT. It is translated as CATRWTAEAFF.